This TCR beta chain was sequenced during a study of T-cell reconstitution after alpha-beta-depleted transplantation in children. This clonotype was observed a few times. Germline V gene lookup returns CDR1 SGDLS and CDR2 YYNGEE. CDR3 length: 16 amino acids. The V segment lost 2 bases and the J segment 5 bases; nucleotides outside the gene matches: 7. Unique molecular identifiers were incorporated when the TCRbeta library was constructed. TCRdb re-derived calls from the PCR reads in MiXCR, one entry per CDR3 protein. The sample holds approximately 510,000 distinct CDR3 sequences, 18% seen once. The source was PBMCs from the stem cell graft donor, collected from the stem cell graft. This TCR came from a human donor who donated a stem cell graft to a child with acute lymphoblastic leukemia. V gene TRBV9 combines with J gene TRBJ2-1, with 10 positions matching TRBD2. The CDR3 DNA is TGTGCCAGCAGCGTTGCTATAGCGGGAGGCCACAATGAGCAGTTCTTC. It is translated as CASSVAIAGGHNEQFF.